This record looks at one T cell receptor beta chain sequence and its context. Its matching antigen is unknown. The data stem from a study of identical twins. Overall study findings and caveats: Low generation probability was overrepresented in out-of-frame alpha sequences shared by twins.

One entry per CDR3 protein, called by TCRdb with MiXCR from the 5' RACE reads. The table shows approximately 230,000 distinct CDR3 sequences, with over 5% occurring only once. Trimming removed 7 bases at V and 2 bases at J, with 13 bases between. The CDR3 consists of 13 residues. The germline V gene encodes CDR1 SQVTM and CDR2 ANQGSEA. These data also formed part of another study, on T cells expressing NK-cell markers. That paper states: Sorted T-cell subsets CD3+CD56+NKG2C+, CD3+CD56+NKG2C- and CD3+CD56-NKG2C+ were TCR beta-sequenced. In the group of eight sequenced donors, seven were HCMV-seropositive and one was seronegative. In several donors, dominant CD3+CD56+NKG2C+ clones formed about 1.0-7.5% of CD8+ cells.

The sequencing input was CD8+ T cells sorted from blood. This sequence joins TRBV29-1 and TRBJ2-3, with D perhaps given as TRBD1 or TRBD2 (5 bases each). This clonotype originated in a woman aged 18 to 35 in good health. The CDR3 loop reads CSALRGSTDTQYF. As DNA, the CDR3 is TGCAGCGCCCTCCGGGGCTCCACAGATACGCAGTATTTT.